Sequencing of this TCR beta chain was carried out in a study of cytomegalovirus exposure and HLA in healthy donors. The overall study: Of approximately 400 genotyped donors, roughly 86% clustered with self-reported Caucasian donors. Study-level points and caveats: In a later analysis, HLA-associated beta chains showed higher expansion and lower generation probabilities than comparable chains. Follow-up analysis later connected one missense variant in DCLRE1C with trimming of TCR beta V- and J-genes.

The PCR contained 60 Vbeta and 13 Jbeta primers. The repertoire was sequenced with immunoSEQ multiplex PCR; TCRdb's copy has only in-frame clones and lacks some. Among about 73,000 clones listed, 60% to 85% were seen once. On this clone: Its antigen remains unknown.

This TCR was sampled from an older man in good health and CMV-seronegative. The sample comprised PBMCs.

The CDR3 DNA sequence: TGTGCCAGCTCACCCCGGACAGGGACCAGCTCCTACGAGCAGTACTTC. Its protein product is CASSPRTGTSSYEQYF. V and J are TRBV18 and TRBJ2-7; 8 positions match TRBD1. Trimming at V came to 3 bases and at J to 0 bases, leaving 7 bases not matched to a gene. Per germline, CDR1 KGHSH and CDR2 LQKENI. The CDR3 loop spans 16 amino acids.